These 3 T cell receptor beta chains were sequenced from one sample in a study of cytomegalovirus exposure and HLA in healthy donors. Both 60 Vbeta primers and 13 Jbeta primers went into the PCR. This table comes from immunoSEQ multiplex PCR, and its TCRdb copy is limited to in-frame clones, with some not included. The sample includes over 150,000 clones, roughly four fifths of them seen just once. The sequencing input was PBMCs. The receptors were sampled from a man between 18 and 29 years old in good health and CMV-seronegative.

The chain couples TRBV6-5 to TRBJ2-7; the D gene is possibly TRBD2 (6 bases). V was cut by 5 bases and J by 11 bases, with 13 bases left in between. The length of the CDR3 is 11 residues. CDR1 and CDR2 from the germline V gene are MNHEY and SVGAGI. The DNA for the CDR3 is TGTGCCAGCAGTGCGGGAACTCGAGAGTACTTC. Residues: CASSAGTREYF.

This chain links TRBV5-1 with TRBJ2-7, with TRBD1 as a possible D gene (5 bases). Germline V gives CDR1 SGHRS, CDR2 YFSETQ. Deletions cut 1 base from V and 3 bases from J, with 8 bases between. The CDR3 is made up of 13 amino acids. This CDR3 is CASSLRGNYEQYF. CDR3 DNA: TGCGCCAGCAGCTTGAGGGGAAACTACGAGCAGTACTTC. Based on the CDR3 plus reference TRBV5-1 and TRBJ2-7, the full variable domain is KAGVTQTPRYLIKTRGQQVTLSCSPISGHRSVSWYQQTPGQGLQFLFEYFSETQRNKGNFPGRFSGRQFSNSRSEMNVSTLELGDSALYLCASSLRGNYEQYFGPGTRLTVT.

CDR3 residues: CASSRSPTDTQYF. The CDR3 bases are TGTGCCAGCAGCCGGAGCCCCACAGATACGCAGTATTTT. This chain connects TRBV7-2 to TRBJ2-3; D not certain. This CDR3 contains 13 residues. V lost 5 bases to trimming and J lost 2 bases, with 8 bases between them. CDR1 SGHTA and CDR2 FQGNSA come from the germline V gene.